This T cell receptor beta chain was sequenced for a study of prognosis after radiotherapy for stage I lung cancer. Study context: Stage I non-small cell lung cancer patients were enrolled from early 2018 to January 2019. Study-wide findings and caveats: Median unique TCR clones dropped from 10,088 to 6,861 after stereotactic body radiation therapy.

To note about this clonotype: What it binds is not known.

This CDR3 region has 15 residues. CDR1 and CDR2 from the germline V gene are SGHTA and FQGNSA. The V gene lost 5 bases and the J gene lost 12 bases, with 26 bases spanning the gap. By two-round multiplex PCR, the TCR beta CDR3 was amplified from genomic DNA. Amplification in first-round PCR relied on primers specific to each TRBV and TRBJ gene. MiXCR, applied by TCRdb to the multiplex PCR reads, yields one record per CDR3 protein. The sample carries about 35,000 distinct CDR3 sequences, less than 35% recorded once. Investigators drew approximately 6.1 milliliters of peripheral blood at each of two time points.

This receptor was obtained from a donor aged 50 or older with non-small cell lung cancer. This chain uses TRBV7-2 with TRBJ2-7; the D is unclear. This material consisted of PBMCs, taken before or after stereotactic body radiation therapy (not recorded which). The CDR3 sequence is CASSLGYGISQVRYF. The CDR3 DNA reads TGTGCCAGCAGCCTGGGGTATGGTATTTCCCAAGTGCGGTACTTC.